The 8 T cell receptor beta chains reported below all come from one sample, sequenced in a study of regulatory T cells in long-lasting Graves disease. Time point meaning: newly diagnosed GD, antithyroid drugs for less than 3 months. Following extraction of RNA from PBMCs, that RNA was used to make the TCR library. Libraries of TCR beta came from iRepertoire HTBI primers plus Arm-PCR of CDR3 regions. TCRdb re-called the multiplex PCR reads through MiXCR, storing one row per CDR3 protein. Of roughly 420,000 distinct CDR3 sequences listed, 16% are singletons. This sample was also put to use in a study of T cells in Graves' hyperthyroidism and ophthalmopathy.

The specimen was peripheral blood mononuclear cells (PBMCs), collected at new diagnosis, from a patient treated with antithyroid drugs. These receptor sequences come from a woman aged 25 to 39 with Graves disease.

In its sample, this clonotype was seen many times. The chain combines TRBV24-1 with TRBJ2-7; 8 bases match TRBD1. CDR3 length: 15 amino acids. V lost 3 bases and J lost 6; bases outside the gene matches: 9. From germline, CDR1 is KGHDR and CDR2 SFDVKD. The CDR3 coding sequence is TGTGCCACCAGTGATGTCTCAGGGGGCAACGGCGAGCAGTACTTC. As protein: CATSDVSGGNGEQYF.

As concerns this clonotype: Being one base from a much bigger clone, this may be a read error. The chain combines TRBV6-2 or TRBV6-3 with TRBJ2-3; 10 bases are shared with TRBD2. The J call may not be correct, given that the DNA end is closer to TRBJ2-1. The CDR3 covers 15 residues. Germline-derived CDR1 and CDR2 are MNHEY and SVGEGT. CDR3 DNA: TGTGCCAGCAGTCCGACGGCTAGCGGGAGTCCCGAGCAGTTCTTC. This codes for CASSPTASGSPEQFF.

This clonotype came up many times. The chain is built from TRBV20-1 and TRBJ2-1; TRBD2 agrees at 9 bases. Germline-derived CDR1 and CDR2 are DFQATT and SNEGSKA (reference sequence). CDR3 length: 17 residues. The junction had 11 bases not matched to a gene; V was cut back by 3 bases and J by 2 bases. The CDR3 coding sequence is TGCAGTGCTAGGGGGAGCCGGGTAGCGGGAGCCTACAATGAGCAGTTCTTC. Residues: CSARGSRVAGAYNEQFF.

There are a few counts of this clonotype. Mismatch with germline at one junction end may stem from a read error. The V and J genes are TRBV7-7 and TRBJ1-3, with TRBD1 as a possible D gene (5 bases). The germline V gene encodes CDR1 SSHAT and CDR2 FNYEAQ (reference sequence). This CDR3 comprises 18 residues. This CDR3 reads CASSRGDGYLYSGNTIYF. In nucleotides, the CDR3 is TGTGCTAGCAGCCGAGGGGACGGATACCTTTACTCTGGAAACACCATATATTTT.

This clonotype was recorded at least ten times. V usage is TRBV3-1 and J usage is TRBJ1-1, with TRBD1 identical over 9 bases. Trimming took 5 bases from V and 3 from J; bases not matched to a gene: 10. This CDR3 region has 16 residues. The germline CDR1 and CDR2 sequences are LGHDT and YNNKEL (reference sequence). The CDR3 is CASSSQDRGLHTEAFF. The CDR3 DNA reads as TGTGCCAGCAGCTCCCAGGACAGGGGATTACACACTGAAGCTTTCTTT.

CDR3 nucleotide sequence: TGTGCCAGCAGCTTAGTTCTAGCGGGTCCTGGGGCCAACGTCCTGACTTTC. As protein: CASSLVLAGPGANVLTF. The rearrangement uses TRBV7-2 and TRBJ2-6; TRBD2 agrees at 8 bases. Trimming took 1 base from V and 2 from J; bases not matched to a gene: 4. This CDR3 spans 17 amino acids. Germline V gene lookup returns CDR1 SGHTA and CDR2 FQGNSA.

The chain couples TRBV13 to TRBJ1-5; weak D call: TRBD1 (5 bases). Trimming took 4 bases from V and 1 from J, leaving 17 bases between them. The CDR3 runs to 17 residues. Germline V CDR1 and CDR2: PRHDT, FYEKMQ (reference sequence). The CDR3 DNA reads TGTGCCAGCAGCTCCGGTGGGGGTATCGAAAGCAATCAGCCCCAGCATTTT. It is translated as CASSSGGGIESNQPQHF.

This clonotype was seen a handful of times. The rearrangement links TRBV7-9 to TRBJ2-1; a weak D match, TRBD1 (5 bases). V lost 11 bases and J 15 bases, leaving 20 bases between the germline ends. Germline assignment: CDR1 SEHNR and CDR2 FQNEAQ (reference sequence). The CDR3 loop spans 11 amino acids. Here the CDR3 reads CAPGQGGSLFF. The CDR3, as DNA: TGTGCCCCCGGTCAGGGTGGCAGTCTGTTCTTC.